Included here is one T cell receptor beta chain sequence, with context. As yet, its antigen is unknown. The data originate from a study of OX40 agonist ivuxolimab in advanced cancers. Study-level background: Each dose-escalation patient presented with hepatocellular carcinoma, melanoma, renal cell or head and neck cancer.

V was cut by 4 bases and J by 5 bases, with 15 bases left in between. CDR3 length equals 13 residues. The germline V gene encodes CDR1 SQVTM and CDR2 ANQGSEA. Findings and limits, study-wide: Patients with a partial response at 0.1-3.0 mg/kg had among the lowest clonal expansion.

Sequencing was performed with immunoSEQ multiplex PCR; in TCRdb, only in-frame clones are kept and a portion is missing. Here the sample spans approximately 80,000 clones, around 90% being singletons. The sample consisted of CD4+ or CD8+ T cells sorted from blood, taken in a trial of the OX40 agonist ivuxolimab. This chain uses TRBV29-1 with TRBJ2-7; D call uncertain. The clonotype originates from an adult with an advanced solid tumor such as melanoma, head and neck, liver or kidney cancer. The CDR3 is CSVGRLLAHEQYF. In DNA form, the CDR3 reads TGCAGCGTTGGAAGACTCCTGGCCCACGAGCAGTACTTC.